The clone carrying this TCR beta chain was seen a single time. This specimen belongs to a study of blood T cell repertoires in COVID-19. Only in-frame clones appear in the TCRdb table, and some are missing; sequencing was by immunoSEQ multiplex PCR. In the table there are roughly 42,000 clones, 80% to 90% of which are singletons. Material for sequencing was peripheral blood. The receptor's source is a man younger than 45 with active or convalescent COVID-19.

In DNA, the CDR3 is TGTGCCAGTAGGCGGGGACAGGTCTATGGCTACACCTTC. Residues: CASRRGQVYGYTF. This chain connects TRBV19 to TRBJ1-2; 8 bases map to TRBD1. This CDR3 has 13 residues. Trimming removed 6 bases from V and 4 bases from J; junction bases left unmatched: 4. The germline gives CDR1 LNHDA, CDR2 SQIVND (reference sequence).